This entry describes one T cell receptor (beta chain). The antigen is not known. The data stem from a study of PD-1 blockade in classical Hodgkin lymphoma. After autologous stem cell transplantation all patients relapsed, and prior brentuximab vedotin exposure differed between cohorts. This CDR3 has 12 residues. Looked up from germline, CDR1 is SQVTM and CDR2 is ANQGSEA. Losses at the gene ends were 6 bases for V and 6 bases for J; bases not matched to a gene: 4. Whole-study results and caveats: Before treatment, TCR diversity in newly diagnosed patients was reportedly lower than in healthy donors.

The assay was immunoSEQ multiplex PCR, and TCRdb's table has in-frame clones only and misses some. The data contain about 26,000 clones, around two thirds of them singletons. Specimen: peripheral blood mononuclear cells (PBMCs), collected before the second cycle of nivolumab. This receptor was obtained from a human donor with classical Hodgkin lymphoma. J is TRBJ2-7 and V is TRBV29-1, with TRBD1 identical over 11 bases. CDR3 bases: TGCAGCGTGGGACAGGGGGACGGCGAGCAGTACTTC. It is translated as CSVGQGDGEQYF.